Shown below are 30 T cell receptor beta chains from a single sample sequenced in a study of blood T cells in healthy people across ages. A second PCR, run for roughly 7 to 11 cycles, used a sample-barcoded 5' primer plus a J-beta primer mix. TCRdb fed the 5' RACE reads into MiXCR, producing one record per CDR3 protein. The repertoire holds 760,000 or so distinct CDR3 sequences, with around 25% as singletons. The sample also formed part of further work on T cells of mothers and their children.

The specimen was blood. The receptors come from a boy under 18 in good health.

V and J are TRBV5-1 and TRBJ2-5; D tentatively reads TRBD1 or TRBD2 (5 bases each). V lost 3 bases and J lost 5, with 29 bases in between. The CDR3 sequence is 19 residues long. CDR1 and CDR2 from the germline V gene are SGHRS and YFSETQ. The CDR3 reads CASSWPMGTQPPILETQYF. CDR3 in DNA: TGCGCCAGCAGCTGGCCTATGGGGACCCAACCGCCCATCCTGGAGACCCAGTACTTC.

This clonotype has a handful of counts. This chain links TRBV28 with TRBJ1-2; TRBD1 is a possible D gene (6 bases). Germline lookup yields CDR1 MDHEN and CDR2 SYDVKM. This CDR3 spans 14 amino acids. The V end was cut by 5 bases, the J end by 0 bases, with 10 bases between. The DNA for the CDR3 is TGTGCCAGCAGTCCGACAGGAGCTAACTATGGCTACACCTTC. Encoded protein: CASSPTGANYGYTF.

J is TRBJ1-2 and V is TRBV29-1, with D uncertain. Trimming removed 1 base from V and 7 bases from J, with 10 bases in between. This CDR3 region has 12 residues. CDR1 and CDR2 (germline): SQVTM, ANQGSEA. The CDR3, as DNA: TGCAGCGTTGAAGGGACTAGGAGTGGCTACACCTTC. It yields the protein CSVEGTRSGYTF. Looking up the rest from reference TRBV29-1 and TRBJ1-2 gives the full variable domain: SAVISQKPSRDICQRGTSLTIQCQVDSQVTMMFWYRQQPGQSLTLIATANQGSEATYESGFVIDKFPISRPNLTFSTLTVSNMSPEDSSIYLCSVEGTRSGYTFGSGTRLTVV.

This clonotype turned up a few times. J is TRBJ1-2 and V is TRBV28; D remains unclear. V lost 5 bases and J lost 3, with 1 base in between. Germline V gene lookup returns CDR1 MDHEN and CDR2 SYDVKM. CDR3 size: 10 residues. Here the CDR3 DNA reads TGTGCCAGCAGTGACTATGGCTACACCTTC. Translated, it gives CASSDYGYTF.

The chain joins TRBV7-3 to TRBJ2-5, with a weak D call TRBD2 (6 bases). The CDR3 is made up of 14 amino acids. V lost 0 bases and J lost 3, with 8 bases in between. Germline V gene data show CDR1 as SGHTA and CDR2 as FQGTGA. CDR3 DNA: TGTGCCAGCAGCTTAACTCCGGGAGAAGAGACCCAGTACTTC. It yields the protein CASSLTPGEETQYF.

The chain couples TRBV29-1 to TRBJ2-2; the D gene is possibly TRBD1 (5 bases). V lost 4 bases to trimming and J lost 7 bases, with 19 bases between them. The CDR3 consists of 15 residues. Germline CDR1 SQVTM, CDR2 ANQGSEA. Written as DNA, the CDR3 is TGCAGCGTTGTGTTAAGGGGTCCGATGGGCGGGGAGCTGTTTTTT. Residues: CSVVLRGPMGGELFF.

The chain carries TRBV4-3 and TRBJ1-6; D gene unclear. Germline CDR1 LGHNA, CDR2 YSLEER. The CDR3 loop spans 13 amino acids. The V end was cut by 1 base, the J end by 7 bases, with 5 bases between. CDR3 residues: CASSQAGNSPLHF. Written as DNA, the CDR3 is TGCGCCAGCAGCCAAGCCGGAAATTCACCCCTCCACTTT.

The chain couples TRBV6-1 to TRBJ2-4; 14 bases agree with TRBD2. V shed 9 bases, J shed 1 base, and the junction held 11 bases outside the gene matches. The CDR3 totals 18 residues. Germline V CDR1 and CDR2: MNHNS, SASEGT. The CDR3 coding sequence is TGTGCCAGTACGGGACTAGCGGGGGCCCTTGCGGCCAAAAACATTCAGTACTTC. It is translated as CASTGLAGALAAKNIQYF.

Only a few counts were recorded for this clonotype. CDR3 amino acids: CASSPRGRPTYEQYF. The CDR3 DNA is TGTGCCAGCAGCCCGAGAGGAAGACCTACCTACGAGCAGTACTTC. V usage is TRBV28 and J usage is TRBJ2-7; D gene ambiguous. This CDR3 contains 15 residues. The V end was cut by 6 bases, the J end by 2 bases, with 17 bases between. Germline CDR1 reads MDHEN; CDR2 reads SYDVKM.

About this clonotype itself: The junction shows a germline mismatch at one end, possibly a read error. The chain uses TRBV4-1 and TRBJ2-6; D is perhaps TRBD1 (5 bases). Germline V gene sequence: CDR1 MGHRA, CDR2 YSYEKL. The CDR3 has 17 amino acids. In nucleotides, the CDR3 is TGCGCCAGCAGCCAAGGAACAGGCTACTCTGGGGCCAACGTCCTGACCTTC. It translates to CASSQGTGYSGANVLTF.

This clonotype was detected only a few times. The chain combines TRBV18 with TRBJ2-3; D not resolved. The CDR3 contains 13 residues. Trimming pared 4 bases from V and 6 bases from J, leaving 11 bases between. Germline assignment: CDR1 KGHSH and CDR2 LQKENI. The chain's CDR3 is CASSLSFGDTQYF. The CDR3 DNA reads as TGTGCCAGCTCACTCTCCTTCGGTGATACGCAGTATTTT.

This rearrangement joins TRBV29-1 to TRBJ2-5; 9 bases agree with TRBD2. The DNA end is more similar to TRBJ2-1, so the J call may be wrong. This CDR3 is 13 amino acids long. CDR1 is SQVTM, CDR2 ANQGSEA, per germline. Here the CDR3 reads CSVRREGPNEQFF. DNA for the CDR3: TGCAGCGTTCGGCGGGAGGGCCCCAATGAGCAGTTCTTC.

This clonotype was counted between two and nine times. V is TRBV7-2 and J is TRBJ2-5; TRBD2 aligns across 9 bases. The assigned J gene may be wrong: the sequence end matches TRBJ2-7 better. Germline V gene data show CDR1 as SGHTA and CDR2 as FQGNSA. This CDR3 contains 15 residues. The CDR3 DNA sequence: TGTGCCAGCAGCCCCGATAGCGGGAGCTCCTACGAGCAGTACTTC. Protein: CASSPDSGSSYEQYF.

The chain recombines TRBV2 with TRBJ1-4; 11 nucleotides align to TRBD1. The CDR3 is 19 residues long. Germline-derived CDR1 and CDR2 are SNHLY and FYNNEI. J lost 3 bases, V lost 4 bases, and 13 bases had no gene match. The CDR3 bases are TGTGCCAGCAGTGTTCCAGGACAGGGGGCAGCTAGATCTAATGAAAAACTGTTTTTT. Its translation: CASSVPGQGAARSNEKLFF.

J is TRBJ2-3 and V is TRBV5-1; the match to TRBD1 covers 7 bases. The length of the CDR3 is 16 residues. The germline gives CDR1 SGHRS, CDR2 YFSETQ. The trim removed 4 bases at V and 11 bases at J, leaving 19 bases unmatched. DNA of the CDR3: TGCGCCAGCAGCCCGATGACAGGGCCGCACCTTTGGATGCAGTATTTT. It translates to CASSPMTGPHLWMQYF.

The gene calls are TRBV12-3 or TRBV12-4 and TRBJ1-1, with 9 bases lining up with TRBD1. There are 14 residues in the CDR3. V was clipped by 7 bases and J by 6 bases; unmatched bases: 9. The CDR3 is CASTRTGDLPEAFF. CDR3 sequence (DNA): TGTGCCAGCACACGGACAGGGGACCTACCTGAAGCTTTCTTT.

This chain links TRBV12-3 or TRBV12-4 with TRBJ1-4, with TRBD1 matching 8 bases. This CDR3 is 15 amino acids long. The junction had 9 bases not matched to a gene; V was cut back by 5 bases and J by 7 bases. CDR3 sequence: CASSTTGQGAEKLFF. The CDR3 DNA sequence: TGTGCCAGCAGTACAACCGGGCAGGGGGCTGAAAAACTGTTTTTT.

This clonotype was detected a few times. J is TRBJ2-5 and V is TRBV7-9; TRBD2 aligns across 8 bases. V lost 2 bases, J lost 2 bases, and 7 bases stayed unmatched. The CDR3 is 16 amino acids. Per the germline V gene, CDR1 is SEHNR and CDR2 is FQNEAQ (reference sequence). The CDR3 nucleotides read TGTGCCAGCAGCTTAACCGGTCTAGCGGGTCAAGAGACCCAGTACTTC. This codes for CASSLTGLAGQETQYF.

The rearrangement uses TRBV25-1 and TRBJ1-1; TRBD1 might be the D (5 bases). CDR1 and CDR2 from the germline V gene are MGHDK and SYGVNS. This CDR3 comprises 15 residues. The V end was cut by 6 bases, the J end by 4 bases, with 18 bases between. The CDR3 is CASSARSGGSTEAFF. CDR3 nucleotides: TGTGCCAGCAGCGCTCGGTCCGGGGGGAGCACTGAAGCTTTCTTT.

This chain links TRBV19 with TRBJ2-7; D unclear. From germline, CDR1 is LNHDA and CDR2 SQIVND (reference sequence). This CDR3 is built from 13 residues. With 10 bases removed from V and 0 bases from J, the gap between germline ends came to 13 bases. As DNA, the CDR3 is TGTGCCACCGCCGTTGGGGTCTCCTACGAGCAGTACTTC. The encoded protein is CATAVGVSYEQYF.

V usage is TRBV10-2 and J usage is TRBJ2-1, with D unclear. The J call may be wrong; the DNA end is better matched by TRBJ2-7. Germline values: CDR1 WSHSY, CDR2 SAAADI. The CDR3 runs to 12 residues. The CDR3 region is CASSETDYEQYF. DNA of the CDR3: TGCGCCAGCAGTGAGACAGACTACGAGCAGTACTTC.

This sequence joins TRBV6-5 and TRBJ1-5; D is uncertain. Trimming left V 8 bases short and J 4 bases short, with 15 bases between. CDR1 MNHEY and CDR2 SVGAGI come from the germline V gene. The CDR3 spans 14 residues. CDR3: CASGREASNQPQHF. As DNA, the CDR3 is TGTGCCAGCGGGCGGGAGGCTAGTAATCAGCCCCAGCATTTT.

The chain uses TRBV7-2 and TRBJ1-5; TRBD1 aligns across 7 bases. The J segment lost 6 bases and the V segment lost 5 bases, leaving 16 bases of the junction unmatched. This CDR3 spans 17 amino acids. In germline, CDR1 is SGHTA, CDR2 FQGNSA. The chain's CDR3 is CASSPTGQAFGSQPQHF. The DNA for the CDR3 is TGTGCCAGCAGCCCTACCGGACAGGCCTTCGGGAGTCAGCCCCAGCATTTT.

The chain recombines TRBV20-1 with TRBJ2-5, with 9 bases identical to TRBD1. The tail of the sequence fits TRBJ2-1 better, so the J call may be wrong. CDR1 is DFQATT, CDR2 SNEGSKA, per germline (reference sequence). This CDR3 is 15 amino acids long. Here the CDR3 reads CSAQKYGQGFDEQFF. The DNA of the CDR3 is TGCAGTGCTCAGAAGTATGGACAGGGGTTTGATGAGCAGTTCTTC.

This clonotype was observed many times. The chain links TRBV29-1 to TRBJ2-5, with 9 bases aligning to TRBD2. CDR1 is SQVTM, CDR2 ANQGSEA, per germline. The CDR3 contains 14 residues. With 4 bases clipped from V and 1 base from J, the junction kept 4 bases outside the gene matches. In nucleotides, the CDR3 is TGCAGCGTTGGCGTTAGCGGGGGCCAAGAGACCCAGTACTTC. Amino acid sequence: CSVGVSGGQETQYF.

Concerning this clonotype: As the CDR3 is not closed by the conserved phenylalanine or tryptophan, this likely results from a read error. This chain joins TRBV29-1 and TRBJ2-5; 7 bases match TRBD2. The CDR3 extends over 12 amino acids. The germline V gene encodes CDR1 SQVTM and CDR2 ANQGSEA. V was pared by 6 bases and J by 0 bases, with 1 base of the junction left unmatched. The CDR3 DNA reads TGCAGCGTCAGCGGGAACCAAGAGACCCAGTACCTC. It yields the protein CSVSGNQETQYL.

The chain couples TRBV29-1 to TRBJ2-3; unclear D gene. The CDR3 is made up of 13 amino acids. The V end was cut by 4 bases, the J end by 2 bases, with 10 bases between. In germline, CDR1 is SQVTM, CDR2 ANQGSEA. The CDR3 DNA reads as TGCAGCGTTGGGCCCAGGTTCACAGATACGCAGTATTTT. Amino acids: CSVGPRFTDTQYF.

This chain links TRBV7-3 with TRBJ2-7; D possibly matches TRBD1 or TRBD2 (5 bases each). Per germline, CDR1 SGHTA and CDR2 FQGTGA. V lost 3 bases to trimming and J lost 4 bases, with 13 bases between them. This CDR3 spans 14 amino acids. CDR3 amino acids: CASSFGADTYEQYF. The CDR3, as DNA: TGTGCCAGCAGCTTCGGGGCGGATACTTACGAGCAGTACTTC.

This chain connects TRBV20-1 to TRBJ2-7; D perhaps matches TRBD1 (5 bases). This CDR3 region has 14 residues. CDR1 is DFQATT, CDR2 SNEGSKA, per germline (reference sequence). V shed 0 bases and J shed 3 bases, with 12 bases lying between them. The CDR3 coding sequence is TGCAGTGCTAGAGATGGGCAGGGAAACTACGAGCAGTACTTC. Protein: CSARDGQGNYEQYF.

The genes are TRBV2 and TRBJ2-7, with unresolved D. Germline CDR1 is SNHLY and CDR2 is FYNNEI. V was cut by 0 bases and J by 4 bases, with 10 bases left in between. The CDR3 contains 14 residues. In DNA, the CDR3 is TGTGCCAGCAGTGAAGCGCCCAACCTTTACGAGCAGTACTTC. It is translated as CASSEAPNLYEQYF.